Following are 32 T cell receptor beta chains from one sample sequenced in a study of shared clonotypes between healthy human individuals. Here immunoSEQ multiplex PCR was the method, and the copy in TCRdb shows in-frame clones only, minus some. The table records more than 2 million clones, 95% of them present only once. Sequencing was done on a sample of naive CD4+ T cells sorted from blood. Subset: CD45RA+ positively selected. The receptors originated from a man younger than 30 in good health.

The rearrangement joins TRBV6-5 to TRBJ1-6; D gene ambiguous. Trimming shortened V by 6 bases and J by 5 bases, and 11 bases separated the two germline ends. Germline loops: CDR1 MNHEY, CDR2 SVGAGI. The length of the CDR3 is 14 residues. The CDR3 sequence: CASSGPDNNSPLHF. CDR3 nucleotides: TGTGCCAGCAGCGGCCCAGATAATAATTCACCCCTCCACTTT.

This clone was picked up one time. This rearrangement joins TRBV21-1 to TRBJ1-3; whether TRBD1, the table's D call, matches the DNA was not checked. TRBV21-1 is marked as a pseudogene. The CDR3 extends over 14 amino acids. The CDR3 DNA follows: TGTGCCAGCAGCAGATACAGGGTTGGAAACACCATATATTTT. Its protein product is CASSRYRVGNTIYF.

This clone was found once. The gene calls are TRBV25-1 and TRBJ1-1; 7 positions match TRBD1. Germline CDR1 MGHDK, CDR2 SYGVNS. The CDR3 contains 15 residues. V shed 4 bases, J shed 5 bases, and the junction held 10 bases outside the gene matches. The chain's CDR3 is CASSAQQGRGTEAFF. DNA for the CDR3: TGTGCCAGCAGTGCACAACAGGGGCGGGGGACTGAAGCTTTCTTT.

The V gene is TRBV30, the J gene TRBJ2-1; no firm D call. V gave up 3 bases and J gave up 5 bases, with 14 bases separating them. CDR1 and CDR2 (germline): GTSNPN, SVGIG (reference sequence). The CDR3 contains 14 residues. The CDR3 here is CAWRRRFEDNEQFF. For the CDR3, the DNA is TGTGCCTGGAGGCGGCGGTTCGAGGACAATGAGCAGTTCTTC.

V gene TRBV2 combines with J gene TRBJ2-2, with D possibly TRBD2 on 5 matching bases. Germline V gene lookup returns CDR1 SNHLY and CDR2 FYNNEI. The V end was cut by 8 bases, the J end by 2 bases, with 15 bases between. The CDR3 extends over 15 amino acids. The CDR3 DNA follows: TGTGCCAGCTCTCGCGGGCGGCTTAACACCGGGGAGCTGTTTTTT. Translating gives CASSRGRLNTGELFF.

The V call is TRBV25-1, the J call TRBJ1-2; TRBD1 aligns across 10 bases. Per the germline V gene, CDR1 is MGHDK and CDR2 is SYGVNS. After removal of 3 bases from V and 8 bases from J, the junction contained 3 bases not matched to a gene. The CDR3 extends over 13 amino acids. The CDR3 loop reads CASSEGQGRGYTF. The CDR3 DNA sequence: TGTGCCAGCAGTGAGGGACAGGGGAGAGGCTACACCTTC.

V is TRBV6-5 and J is TRBJ2-3; D perhaps matches TRBD2 (5 bases). With 0 bases removed from V and 5 bases from J, the gap between germline ends came to 15 bases. CDR3 length equals 16 residues. CDR1 is MNHEY and CDR2 is SVGAGI in the germline V gene. The CDR3 DNA is TGTGCCAGCAGTTACTCGGACCTAGCACAAGGAGATACGCAGTATTTT. This translates into CASSYSDLAQGDTQYF.

V gene TRBV11-2 combines with J gene TRBJ2-3; possibly TRBD1 or TRBD2 for D (7 bases each). V was trimmed by 5 bases and J by 4 bases, leaving 16 bases between them. Germline values: CDR1 SGHAT, CDR2 FQNNGV. This CDR3 spans 15 amino acids. CDR3 loop: CASSQGGGGADTQYF. CDR3 coding DNA: TGTGCCAGCAGCCAAGGGGGCGGGGGTGCAGATACGCAGTATTTT.

The chain employs TRBV4-3 and TRBJ1-2, with unresolved D. CDR3 length: 15 residues. Trimming pared 5 bases from V and 0 bases from J, leaving 13 bases between. Germline V gives CDR1 LGHNA, CDR2 YSLEER. The CDR3: CASSSRTAANYGYTF. The CDR3 bases are TGCGCCAGCAGCTCTCGGACTGCCGCTAACTATGGCTACACCTTC.

The rearrangement uses TRBV2 and TRBJ1-5; the D is unclear. The germline CDR1 and CDR2 sequences are SNHLY and FYNNEI. V lost 2 bases and J lost 1, with 9 bases in between. CDR3 length: 15 residues. The CDR3 DNA follows: TGTGCCAGCAGTGAAAACGGATTAAGCAATCAGCCCCAGCATTTT. Amino acid sequence: CASSENGLSNQPQHF.

V usage is TRBV6-5 and J usage is TRBJ1-2; no reliable D call. The V and J ends lost 4 bases and 3 bases respectively, with 3 bases between them. Germline V gives CDR1 MNHEY, CDR2 SVGAGI. This CDR3 comprises 11 residues. The CDR3 DNA sequence: TGTGCCAGCAGTTCGTACTATGGCTACACCTTC. This gives the protein CASSSYYGYTF.

The chain links TRBV5-1 to TRBJ1-5; tentative D call: TRBD1 (5 bases). Trimming removed 0 bases at V and 4 bases at J, with 14 bases between. Germline CDR1 is SGHRS and CDR2 is YFSETQ. The length of the CDR3 is 16 residues. The CDR3 sequence is CASSLAGGATNQPQHF. For the CDR3, the DNA is TGCGCCAGCAGCTTGGCCGGTGGGGCCACAAATCAGCCCCAGCATTTT.

The chain uses TRBV4-1 and TRBJ2-1; tentative D call: TRBD2 (7 bases). V was trimmed by 1 base and J by 7 bases, leaving 17 bases between them. Germline CDR1 is MGHRA and CDR2 is YSYEKL. This CDR3 region has 16 residues. For the CDR3, the DNA is TGCGCCAGCAGCCAAGGGGGGGGCAGGGGCCGAAATGAGCAGTTCTTC. This gives the protein CASSQGGGRGRNEQFF.

As to this clone: A much larger clone sits a single nucleotide away, making a read error possible. Other DNA sequences of this sample code for an identical CDR3. The J gene is TRBJ1-1, the V gene TRBV5-1; D is undetermined. The V gene's germline CDR1 is SGHRS and CDR2 YFSETQ. The V end lost 0 bases, the J end lost 0 bases, and 3 bases lay between the germline ends. The CDR3 covers 13 residues. The CDR3 DNA sequence: TGCGCCAGCAGCTTGGGATTGAACACTGAAGCTTTCTTT. Translated: CASSLGLNTEAFF.

Comments on this clone: A clone one base away is much larger, so this may be a read error. At the DNA level, this CDR3 is encoded by other sequences in the same sample as well. This chain connects TRBV11-2 to TRBJ2-5; no firm D call. Between the trimmed V and J ends, which lost 5 bases and 2 bases, there was a span of 3 bases. There are 11 residues in the CDR3. Germline V CDR1 and CDR2: SGHAT, FQNNGV. The CDR3 bases are TGTGCCAGCAGCCCACAAGAGACCCAGTACTTC. It yields the protein CASSPQETQYF.

With regard to this clone: A junction boundary mismatches the germline segment, possibly from a read error. The genes are TRBV2 and TRBJ1-1, with 9 bases aligning to TRBD1. From germline, CDR1 is SNHLY and CDR2 FYNNEI. This CDR3 region has 15 residues. The CDR3 loop reads CASTYPGTGNPEAFF. CDR3 nucleotide sequence: TGTGCCAGCACCTATCCCGGGACAGGGAACCCTGAAGCTTTCTTT. Together with reference TRBV2 and TRBJ1-1, the CDR3 gives the full variable domain: EPEVTQTPSHQVTQMGQEVILRCVPISNHLYFYWYRQILGQKVEFLVSFYNNEISEKSEIFDDQFSVERPDGSNFTLKIRSTKLEDSAMYFCASTYPGTGNPEAFFGQGTRLTVV.

The rearrangement uses TRBV9 and TRBJ1-1, with D hard to call. V lost 5 bases, J lost 1 base, and 9 bases lay in between. Germline CDR1 is SGDLS and CDR2 is YYNGEE. The CDR3 covers 13 residues. This CDR3 reads CASSGVRNTEAFF. The CDR3 nucleotides are TGTGCCAGCAGTGGGGTGAGGAACACTGAAGCTTTCTTT.

As to this clone: A clone one base away is much larger, so this may be a read error. As DNA, the CDR3 is TGTGCCAGCAGCCAAGATCGGGCAGGGGGCGACGAGCAGTACTTC. Residues: CASSQDRAGGDEQYF. This sequence joins TRBV4-2 and TRBJ2-7, with 8 positions matching TRBD1. Per germline, CDR1 LGHNA and CDR2 YNFKEQ. The CDR3 totals 15 residues. The V segment lost 0 bases and the J segment 5 bases; nucleotides outside the gene matches: 6.

The chain has TRBV27 and TRBJ2-7, with 11 bases that match TRBD2. In germline, CDR1 is MNHEY, CDR2 SMNVEV (reference sequence). This CDR3 is 17 amino acids long. V gave up 2 bases and J gave up 0 bases; unmatched junction bases: 6. The CDR3 sequence is CASSLMTSGISSYEQYF. The DNA of the CDR3 is TGTGCCAGCAGTTTAATGACTAGCGGGATAAGCTCCTACGAGCAGTACTTC.

The chain employs TRBV5-6 and TRBJ2-1; 8 nucleotides line up with TRBD1. Germline CDR1 reads SGHDT; CDR2 reads YYEEEE. V was clipped by 5 bases and J by 6 bases; unmatched bases: 7. The CDR3 is 14 residues long. CDR3: CASRRDRQVNEQFF. The CDR3 DNA reads as TGTGCCAGCAGGAGGGACAGGCAGGTCAATGAGCAGTTCTTC.

J is TRBJ2-3 and V is TRBV30, with TRBD1 matching over 7 bases. Germline loops: CDR1 GTSNPN, CDR2 SVGIG (reference sequence). The CDR3 extends over 14 amino acids. V lost 0 bases to trimming and J lost 4 bases; unmatched junction nucleotides: 4. CDR3 amino acids: CAWSVGRGPDTQYF. CDR3 nucleotide sequence: TGTGCCTGGAGTGTTGGTAGGGGGCCAGATACGCAGTATTTT.

The J gene is TRBJ2-7, the V gene TRBV29-1, with TRBD1 matching 12 bases. The V segment lost 6 bases and the J segment 4 bases; nucleotides outside the gene matches: 13. Per the germline V gene, CDR1 is SQVTM and CDR2 is ANQGSEA. This CDR3 has 16 amino acids. The CDR3 here is CSVVPRPGQGAYEQYF. CDR3 DNA: TGCAGCGTCGTCCCAAGACCGGGACAGGGGGCGTACGAGCAGTACTTC.

V gene TRBV10-3 combines with J gene TRBJ2-3, with D perhaps TRBD2 (5 bases). Germline V gene data show CDR1 as ENHRY and CDR2 as SYGVKD. CDR3 size: 13 residues. Trimming took 6 bases from V and 6 from J, leaving 13 bases between them. CDR3 amino acids: CAIRNGGGDTQYF. Here the CDR3 DNA reads TGTGCCATCAGGAATGGAGGTGGGGATACGCAGTATTTT.

This clone was observed a few times. The same CDR3 can be traced to other DNA sequences in this sample. The chain couples TRBV6-4 to TRBJ1-6, with D possibly being TRBD1 (5 bases). The CDR3 loop spans 14 amino acids. Germline assignment: CDR1 MRHNA and CDR2 SNTAGT. V lost 3 bases and J lost 7, with 10 bases in between. CDR3 region: CASSDQGGNSPLHF. In DNA form, the CDR3 reads TGTGCCAGCAGTGATCAGGGAGGGAATTCACCCCTCCACTTT.

This sequence joins TRBV6-5 and TRBJ2-7; D may be TRBD1 (5 bases). Germline V CDR1 and CDR2: MNHEY, SVGAGI. Trimming took 2 bases from V and 2 from J, leaving 10 bases between them. The CDR3 has 14 residues. The DNA for the CDR3 is TGTGCCAGCAGTTACAGGGGAAGAACCTACGAGCAGTACTTC. The encoded protein is CASSYRGRTYEQYF.

The chain uses TRBV5-6 and TRBJ2-7; 11 bases map to TRBD2. Germline CDR1 reads SGHDT; CDR2 reads YYEEEE. The CDR3 extends over 16 amino acids. Trimming cost V 4 bases and J 1 base; bases outside gene matches: 7. The CDR3 DNA sequence: TGTGCCAGCAGCCGGGGACTAGCGGTTCCTTCCTACGAGCAGTACTTC. As protein: CASSRGLAVPSYEQYF.

V is TRBV5-4 and J is TRBJ2-1; TRBD1 aligns across 10 bases. After removal of 3 bases from V and 6 bases from J, the junction contained 6 bases not matched to a gene. Germline V gives CDR1 SGHNT, CDR2 YYREEE (reference sequence). The CDR3 extends over 15 amino acids. CDR3 coding DNA: TGTGCCAGCAGCTCGGGACAGGGGCGGATCAATGAGCAGTTCTTC. Its translation: CASSSGQGRINEQFF.

The chain has TRBV7-6 and TRBJ1-1; D is uncertain. The CDR3 loop spans 11 amino acids. Germline values: CDR1 SGHVS, CDR2 FNYEAQ. V shed 5 bases and J shed 4 bases, with 5 bases lying between them. This CDR3 is CASSPSTEAFF. CDR3 nucleotide sequence: TGTGCCAGCAGCCCATCCACTGAAGCTTTCTTT.

The rearrangement links TRBV5-1 to TRBJ2-1; D remains unclear. The germline CDR1 and CDR2 sequences are SGHRS and YFSETQ. CDR3 length: 12 amino acids. The V end lost 0 bases, the J end lost 7 bases, and 5 bases lay between the germline ends. The CDR3 coding sequence is TGCGCCAGCAGCTTGGTGGAGAATGAGCAGTTCTTC. The encoded protein is CASSLVENEQFF.

The chain links TRBV20-1 to TRBJ2-1, with D perhaps assigned TRBD1 or TRBD2 (5 bases each). V was pared by 6 bases and J by 10 bases, with 10 bases between. The length of the CDR3 is 10 residues. The germline V gene has CDR1 DFQATT and CDR2 SNEGSKA (reference sequence). CDR3 residues: CSALREEQFF. The CDR3 region has the DNA TGCAGTGCCCTCAGGGAGGAGCAGTTCTTC.

This chain links TRBV29-1 with TRBJ2-3; D may match TRBD1 or TRBD2 (7 bases each). The CDR3 contains 14 residues. V lost 7 bases and J lost 4, with 18 bases in between. Germline V gene sequence: CDR1 SQVTM, CDR2 ANQGSEA. CDR3 sequence (DNA): TGCAGCGACTACAGGGGAGGGCTCGCAGATACGCAGTATTTT. This sequence encodes CSDYRGGLADTQYF.

The J gene is TRBJ1-1, the V gene TRBV28; TRBD1 is a possible D gene (6 bases). From germline, CDR1 is MDHEN and CDR2 SYDVKM. CDR3 size: 10 residues. The CDR3 sequence: CATGGARAFF. The CDR3, as DNA: TGTGCGACGGGGGGCGCGCGGGCTTTCTTT.